One sample yielded the 11 T cell receptor beta chains listed below, sequenced in a study of PD-1 blockade in classical Hodgkin lymphoma. TCRdb keeps only in-frame clones here, not all; method: immunoSEQ multiplex PCR. Counted here are 25,000 to 35,000 clones, around 72% occurring once; the ten biggest clones make up approximately 3.6%. Noted time point: cycle 4 day 1 (C4D1), after less than 7 weeks of nivolumab. Relapses following autologous stem cell transplantation were seen in all patients, with brentuximab vedotin exposure varying. The sample was peripheral blood mononuclear cells (PBMCs), taken before the fourth cycle of nivolumab. These receptors all stem from a human donor with classical Hodgkin lymphoma.

For the CDR3, the DNA is TGTGCCAGCAGTTACTCGATTCGACAGTTCTATGGCTACACCTTC. It translates to CASSYSIRQFYGYTF. The J gene is TRBJ1-2, the V gene TRBV6-5; tentatively, D is TRBD1 (5 bases). CDR1 and CDR2 from the germline V gene are MNHEY and SVGAGI. Deletions cut 0 bases from V and 4 bases from J, with 12 bases between. The CDR3 is made up of 15 amino acids.

The chain joins TRBV7-2 to TRBJ2-7, with D possibly being TRBD1 (6 bases). The CDR3 is 13 residues long. Trimming left V 3 bases short and J 2 bases short, with 8 bases between. Germline V CDR1 and CDR2: SGHTA, FQGNSA. CDR3 amino acids: CASSFWGPYEQYF. As DNA, the CDR3 is TGTGCCAGCAGCTTTTGGGGGCCCTACGAGCAGTACTTC.

V usage is TRBV11-2 and J usage is TRBJ2-1; no definite D call. Germline-derived CDR1 and CDR2 are SGHAT and FQNNGV. The CDR3 extends over 11 amino acids. Trimming shortened V by 5 bases and J by 10 bases, and 9 bases separated the two germline ends. The DNA for the CDR3 is TGTGCCAGCAGCCCGAGTCGAGAGCAGTTCTTC. Encoded protein: CASSPSREQFF.

The rearrangement joins TRBV7-9 to TRBJ2-2; D may be TRBD1 (5 bases). Germline V CDR1 and CDR2: SEHNR, FQNEAQ (reference sequence). V shed 2 bases and J shed 6 bases, with 10 bases lying between them. This CDR3 has 14 amino acids. CDR3 sequence: CASSLSAGSGELFF. The DNA of the CDR3 is TGTGCCAGCAGCTTAAGTGCAGGGTCCGGGGAGCTGTTTTTT.

The J gene is TRBJ2-1, the V gene TRBV5-4; D may be TRBD2 (6 bases). The V and J ends lost 3 bases and 4 bases respectively, with 11 bases between them. CDR1 SGHNT and CDR2 YYREEE come from the germline V gene (reference sequence). This CDR3 has 14 residues. The CDR3 region has the DNA TGTGCCAGCAGCTCACGGACTACTTACAATGAGCAGTTCTTC. Protein sequence: CASSSRTTYNEQFF. The full variable domain, in which reference TRBV5-4 and TRBJ2-1 provide the parts outside the CDR3, is ETGVTQSPTHLIKTRGQQVTLRCSSQSGHNTVSWYQQALGQGPQFIFQYYREEENGRGNFPPRFSGLQFPNYSSELNVNALELDDSALYLCASSSRTTYNEQFFGPGTRLTVL.

A few counts support this clone. The genes are TRBV5-5 and TRBJ1-4; D uncertain. CDR3 length: 12 amino acids. Trimming took off 3 bases at V and 8 bases at J, with 8 bases between the two ends. The germline gives CDR1 SGHKS, CDR2 YYEKEE (reference sequence). The CDR3 bases are TGTGCCAGCAGCTCGTCGCCCGAAAAACTGTTTTTT. Residues: CASSSSPEKLFF.

The genes are TRBV6-6 and TRBJ2-5; D uncertain. V lost 0 bases and J lost 7, with 6 bases in between. The CDR3 covers 12 residues. Germline-derived CDR1 and CDR2 are MNHNY and SVGAGI (reference sequence). CDR3 in DNA: TGTGCCAGCAGTTACTCGGGTGGGACCCAGTACTTC. Its translation: CASSYSGGTQYF.

The chain recombines TRBV4-1 with TRBJ1-5, with D possibly being TRBD1 (6 bases). Germline loops: CDR1 MGHRA, CDR2 YSYEKL. The CDR3 has 16 amino acids. V was pared by 3 bases and J by 3 bases, with 15 bases between. Here the CDR3 DNA reads TGCGCCAGCAGCCAGGACATCGGGACACCCAATCAGCCCCAGCATTTT. It translates to CASSQDIGTPNQPQHF.

This rearrangement joins TRBV10-3 to TRBJ2-2; 8 nucleotides align to TRBD1. V shed 6 bases, J shed 1 base, and the junction held 1 base outside the gene matches. This CDR3 has 14 residues. Per the germline V gene, CDR1 is ENHRY and CDR2 is SYGVKD. CDR3 sequence reads: CAIRGTGNTGELFF. CDR3 in DNA: TGTGCCATCAGGGGGACAGGGAACACCGGGGAGCTGTTTTTT.

This clone was counted only a few times. The genes are TRBV5-5 and TRBJ2-7; D gene uncertain. CDR3 length: 15 residues. The germline gives CDR1 SGHKS, CDR2 YYEKEE (reference sequence). V lost 4 bases to trimming and J lost 9 bases, with 23 bases between them. CDR3 nucleotides: TGTGCCAGCAGCCTACGTCCGTCTCTAGTTACGGGGCAGTACTTC. Its translation: CASSLRPSLVTGQYF.

This clone was detected a few times. V and J are TRBV6-5 and TRBJ1-3; 7 nucleotides align to TRBD1. V lost 4 bases and J lost 4; bases outside the gene matches: 7. Germline lookup yields CDR1 MNHEY and CDR2 SVGAGI. This CDR3 contains 15 residues. The DNA for the CDR3 is TGTGCCAGCAGTTCTCAGGGGGTAACCGGAAACACCATATATTTT. Amino acids: CASSSQGVTGNTIYF.